This TCR beta chain emerged from a study of beta chain features in type 1 diabetes. Findings and caveats of the study: These data did not resolve whether HLA type affects TCRB rearrangement. Across all four CD4+ subsets, people with type 1 diabetes showed modestly shorter TCRB CDR3s.

Reverse transcribing all isolated RNA meant expressed TCRB transcripts were sequenced. Method: immunoSEQ multiplex PCR; TCRdb's copy keeps in-frame clones and lacks some. Of 600,000 or so clones listed, under 15% were seen once; the top ten hold more than 0.09%. In its sample, this clone was seen a few times. Its antigen remains unknown. This CDR3 is built from 13 residues. Trimming pared 4 bases from V and 6 bases from J, leaving 11 bases between. Germline V gives CDR1 MNHEY, CDR2 SVGAGI. The clonotype comes from a man aged 30 to 45 with type 1 diabetes. V usage is TRBV6-5 and J usage is TRBJ2-3; D unresolved. Sequenced sample: naive CD4+ T cells from blood. CDR3 amino acids: CASSSPAADTQYF. The DNA for the CDR3 is TGTGCCAGCAGTTCCCCGGCCGCCGATACGCAGTATTTT.